Presented here are 23 T cell receptor beta chains from one specimen sequenced in a study of a mutant IDH1 vaccine in newly diagnosed glioma. Time point: week 5, during vaccination. Vaccination used 300 ug of mutant IDH1 20-mer peptide per dose, with topical imiquimod. Using immunoSEQ multiplex PCR, the repertoire was profiled, and TCRdb retains in-frame clones only, with some absent. The sample lists 40,000 to 60,000 clones; around 78% were seen once. The antigens these receptors bind are not known. Here the sequenced sample was PBMCs, taken from a glioma patient whose treatment included an IDH1 peptide vaccine. The receptor source for this set is a woman aged 40 to 50 with glioma.

The genes are TRBV7-2 and TRBJ2-1; TRBD2 aligns across 9 bases. The CDR3 is 15 amino acids. V trimming: 1 base; J trimming: 10 bases; junction bases outside the gene matches: 8. Germline CDR1 SGHTA, CDR2 FQGNSA. CDR3 in amino acids: CASSLVPAGGGEQFF. The DNA for the CDR3 is TGTGCCAGCAGCTTAGTCCCAGCGGGGGGAGGAGAGCAGTTCTTC.

The V call is TRBV11-3, the J call TRBJ2-2, with 10 bases fitting TRBD2. Germline V lookup: CDR1 SGHNT, CDR2 YENEEA. Trimming took 7 bases from V and 5 from J; bases not matched to a gene: 4. The CDR3 loop spans 14 amino acids. The CDR3 loop reads CASTSAGGTGELFF. The DNA of the CDR3 is TGTGCCAGCACCTCAGCGGGGGGGACCGGGGAGCTGTTTTTT.

This clone came up once. The V call is TRBV10-2, the J call TRBJ1-4, with D tentatively TRBD1 (6 bases). V lost 8 bases to trimming and J lost 7 bases, with 20 bases between them. The CDR3 extends over 15 amino acids. Looked up from germline, CDR1 is WSHSY and CDR2 is SAAADI. This chain's CDR3 is CASYILRGLSEKLFF. CDR3 DNA sequence: TGCGCCAGCTACATCCTCAGGGGTTTGAGTGAAAAACTGTTTTTT.

The chain is built from TRBV5-1 and TRBJ2-4; 13 positions match TRBD2. The ends lost 5 bases at V and 9 bases at J; junction bases unmatched: 11. This CDR3 region has 16 residues. In germline, CDR1 is SGHRS, CDR2 YFSETQ. The CDR3 DNA sequence: TGCGCCAGCAGAGAAACTAGCGGGGGGGCATTTAGCATTCAGTACTTC. This translates into CASRETSGGAFSIQYF.

The chain recombines TRBV19 with TRBJ1-1; D might be TRBD1 (5 bases). This CDR3 is built from 15 residues. The germline V gene has CDR1 LNHDA and CDR2 SQIVND (reference sequence). Trimming left V 3 bases short and J 5 bases short, with 16 bases between. The CDR3 reads CASSIKPREGTEAFF. In DNA form, the CDR3 reads TGTGCCAGTAGTATTAAGCCCAGGGAGGGGACTGAAGCTTTCTTT.

The J gene is TRBJ1-5, the V gene TRBV19, with a weak D call TRBD1 (6 bases). V lost 6 bases to trimming and J lost 11 bases, with 20 bases between them. This CDR3 contains 14 residues. The germline V gene encodes CDR1 LNHDA and CDR2 SQIVND (reference sequence). The DNA of the CDR3 is TGTGCCAGTAGCCCCGGGGGGAATCAGGGGACCCAGCATTTT. Its translation is CASSPGGNQGTQHF.

The rearrangement links TRBV2 to TRBJ1-5; D unclear. V shed 3 bases and J shed 9 bases, with 15 bases lying between them. Germline CDR1 is SNHLY and CDR2 is FYNNEI. CDR3 length equals 14 residues. The CDR3 loop is CASSDSGNGWPQHF. DNA of the CDR3: TGTGCCAGCAGTGACTCGGGGAATGGTTGGCCCCAGCATTTT. Variable domain in full (rest from reference TRBV2 and TRBJ1-5): EPEVTQTPSHQVTQMGQEVILRCVPISNHLYFYWYRQILGQKVEFLVSFYNNEISEKSEIFDDQFSVERPDGSNFTLKIRSTKLEDSAMYFCASSDSGNGWPQHFGDGTRLSIL.

A few counts support this clone. The gene calls are TRBV7-3 and TRBJ2-3, with D perhaps matching TRBD2 (6 bases). This CDR3 spans 14 amino acids. Trimming stripped 3 bases from V and 2 bases from J, with 9 bases between. In germline, CDR1 is SGHTA, CDR2 FQGTGA. CDR3 nucleotides: TGTGCCAGCAGCTTCGGGGACTTCACAGATACGCAGTATTTT. Protein sequence: CASSFGDFTDTQYF.

This chain joins TRBV30 and TRBJ2-6; D is possibly TRBD1 or TRBD2 (5 bases each). Germline CDR1 reads GTSNPN; CDR2 reads SVGIG (reference sequence). Trimming cost V 5 bases and J 2 bases, with 22 bases left between them. The CDR3 spans 18 residues. As DNA, the CDR3 is TGTGCCTGGTATGACTTTGGGGGTGTTGTAGCTGGGGCCAACGTCCTGACTTTC. It codes for CAWYDFGGVVAGANVLTF.

This rearrangement joins TRBV6-5 to TRBJ1-3, with 12 bases aligning to TRBD1. V shed 6 bases, J shed 9 bases, and the junction held 6 bases outside the gene matches. This CDR3 has 14 amino acids. Germline lookup yields CDR1 MNHEY and CDR2 SVGAGI. The CDR3 DNA reads as TGTGCCAGCAGCTGGGGACAGGGGGCGGGCACCATATATTTT. Encoded protein: CASSWGQGAGTIYF.

V gene TRBV12-1 combines with J gene TRBJ2-1; the D call TRBD2 from the table was never checked on the DNA. TRBV12-1 is a pseudogene locus. The CDR3 runs 13 residues. The CDR3 sequence is CASSRTRYNEQFF. The CDR3 DNA reads TGTGCCAGCAGCCGTACGCGGTACAATGAGCAGTTCTTC.

This chain joins TRBV6-6 and TRBJ1-5; D not certain. The V and J ends lost 5 bases and 5 bases respectively, with 13 bases between them. The CDR3 spans 14 residues. From germline, CDR1 is MNHNY and CDR2 SVGAGI (reference sequence). CDR3 bases: TGTGCCAGCAGTGCGTCGTCAGGACATCAGCCCCAGCATTTT. Translation gives CASSASSGHQPQHF.

This clone was counted a few times. J is TRBJ1-5 and V is TRBV29-1, with TRBD1 matching 7 bases. V was pared by 7 bases and J by 13 bases, with 10 bases of the junction left unmatched. This CDR3 is 11 amino acids long. The germline V gene encodes CDR1 SQVTM and CDR2 ANQGSEA. CDR3 sequence: CSAGDSLPQHF. DNA for the CDR3: TGCAGCGCTGGGGACAGTCTGCCGCAGCATTTT.

This clone was seen just once. The CDR3 protein is CASVGGQSYEQYF. The CDR3 bases are TGTGCCAGCGTCGGGGGACAGTCTTACGAGCAGTACTTC. V and J are TRBV25-1 and TRBJ2-7; possible D gene TRBD1, 7 bases. The CDR3 consists of 13 residues. Per the germline V gene, CDR1 is MGHDK and CDR2 is SYGVNS. Trimming removed 8 bases from V and 4 bases from J, with 15 bases in between.

The CDR3 spells CASSFGAPNTEAFF. The CDR3 nucleotides are TGTGCCAGCAGTTTCGGGGCGCCCAACACTGAAGCTTTCTTT. V usage is TRBV27 and J usage is TRBJ1-1; a weak D match, TRBD1 (5 bases). Germline CDR1 is MNHEY and CDR2 is SMNVEV (reference sequence). The CDR3 has 14 amino acids. V lost 3 bases and J lost 2, with 10 bases in between.

This clone occurred a few times. The chain recombines TRBV4-2 with TRBJ1-1; D uncertain. Germline CDR1 and CDR2: LGHNA and YNFKEQ. The germline V and J ends were trimmed by 7 bases and 4 bases, with 13 bases remaining between them. The CDR3 has 13 residues. The CDR3, as DNA: TGTGCCAGCATCCCTGCTCGGGGCACTGAAGCTTTCTTT. Its translation: CASIPARGTEAFF.

V usage is TRBV4-1 and J usage is TRBJ2-7; TRBD1 agrees at 7 bases. CDR1 is MGHRA and CDR2 is YSYEKL in the germline V gene. Losses at the gene ends were 1 base for V and 3 bases for J; bases not matched to a gene: 3. This CDR3 is 14 amino acids long. CDR3 sequence: CASSQGRGRYEQYF. The CDR3 region has the DNA TGCGCCAGCAGCCAAGGTAGGGGGCGCTACGAGCAGTACTTC.

CDR3 in DNA: TGCGCCAGCAGCTGGGACAGCTCTAGCAATCAGCCCCAGCATTTT. Its protein product is CASSWDSSSNQPQHF. V and J are TRBV5-1 and TRBJ1-5; TRBD1 agrees at 7 bases. There are 15 residues in the CDR3. Germline trimming cut 3 bases from V and 0 bases from J; bases unmatched to any gene: 3. CDR1 is SGHRS and CDR2 is YFSETQ in the germline V gene.

The chain combines TRBV7-9 with TRBJ1-1; D not certain. The V end was cut by 5 bases, the J end by 1 base, with 11 bases between. Per germline, CDR1 SEHNR and CDR2 FQNEAQ (reference sequence). The CDR3 runs to 14 residues. CDR3 bases: TGTGCCAGCAGCCTCGGGGAGAGGAACACTGAAGCTTTCTTT. Protein sequence: CASSLGERNTEAFF.

This chain uses TRBV29-1 with TRBJ2-1; TRBD2 matches at 13 bases. CDR3 length: 13 amino acids. Germline V gives CDR1 SQVTM, CDR2 ANQGSEA. V shed 5 bases and J 11 bases; nucleotides not matched to a gene: 6. CDR3 in DNA: TGCAGCGTTCGGACTAGCGGGGGACACCAGCAGTTCTTC. This encodes CSVRTSGGHQQFF.

The chain couples TRBV2 to TRBJ1-2; TRBD1 matches 9 bases. The CDR3 spans 14 residues. With 7 bases clipped from V and 2 bases from J, the junction kept 5 bases outside the gene matches. Germline loops: CDR1 SNHLY, CDR2 FYNNEI. The CDR3: CASMRTGDNYGYTF. The CDR3 DNA reads TGTGCCAGCATGAGGACAGGGGACAACTATGGCTACACCTTC.

The V gene is TRBV5-1, the J gene TRBJ2-5, with unresolved D. Trimming left V 1 base short and J 4 bases short, with 8 bases between. The CDR3 covers 13 residues. The germline gives CDR1 SGHRS, CDR2 YFSETQ. The CDR3 sequence is CASSLNVGETQYF. The CDR3 DNA is TGCGCCAGCAGCTTGAACGTAGGAGAGACCCAGTACTTC. The whole variable domain, remainder taken from reference TRBV5-1 and TRBJ2-5, is KAGVTQTPRYLIKTRGQQVTLSCSPISGHRSVSWYQQTPGQGLQFLFEYFSETQRNKGNFPGRFSGRQFSNSRSEMNVSTLELGDSALYLCASSLNVGETQYFGPGTRLLVL.

The chain is built from TRBV10-3 and TRBJ1-2; the match to TRBD1 covers 7 bases. Trimming removed 10 bases from V and 8 bases from J; junction bases left unmatched: 4. This CDR3 region has 10 residues. CDR1 is ENHRY and CDR2 is SYGVKD in the germline V gene. The DNA for the CDR3 is TGTGCCACACTAGGGGGCGGCTACACCTTC. Residues: CATLGGGYTF.